Presented here are 3 T cell receptor beta chains from one specimen sequenced in a study of beta chain features in type 1 diabetes. General study results and limits: In every one of the four CD4+ subsets, TCRB CDR3s were moderately but significantly shorter in Type 1 diabetes patients.

These receptors lack a known antigen. The entirety of the isolated RNA underwent reverse transcription, so expressed TCRB transcripts were sequenced. The method was immunoSEQ multiplex PCR; TCRdb's version includes in-frame clones alone and lacks a portion of them. The top ten hold approximately 0.017% of the sample, which has over 200,000 clones, approximately 11% seen once. The specimen sequenced was naive CD4+ T cells from blood. These receptors were collected from a man aged 25 to 40 with type 1 diabetes.

This rearrangement joins TRBV18 to TRBJ2-1; the D gene is possibly TRBD2 (5 bases). V dropped 0 bases and J dropped 11 bases, with 11 bases sitting between them. CDR3 length: 13 amino acids. Germline V lookup: CDR1 KGHSH, CDR2 LQKENI. For the CDR3, the DNA is TGTGCCAGCTCACCACCGGCGGGTAGAAAGCAGTTCTTC. This translates into CASSPPAGRKQFF.

The rearrangement uses TRBV6-5 and TRBJ2-3; TRBD1 matches 10 bases. V lost 6 bases and J lost 9; bases outside the gene matches: 9. The germline V gene has CDR1 MNHEY and CDR2 SVGAGI. This CDR3 comprises 14 residues. In nucleotides, the CDR3 is TGTGCCAGCAGGGCTACCGACAGGGGGCGAACGCAGTATTTT. Its protein product is CASRATDRGRTQYF.

To note about this clone: A much larger clone lies one base from this, so it may be a read error. The chain couples TRBV6-6 to TRBJ2-3; D gene unclear. The germline V and J ends were trimmed by 5 bases and 2 bases, with 2 bases remaining between them. Germline-derived CDR1 and CDR2 are MNHNY and SVGAGI (reference sequence). This CDR3 contains 11 residues. The CDR3 protein is CASSHTDTQYF. The CDR3 nucleotides read TGTGCCAGCAGTCACACAGATACGCAGTATTTT.